A selection of T cell receptor beta chains follows, all from one sample in a study of breast tumors, draining lymph nodes, adjacent tissues. TCRdb independently ran MiXCR on the multiplex PCR reads; one entry per CDR3 protein. The sample shows tens of thousands of distinct CDR3 sequences, around 40% of them seen only once. Sample: breast tumor tissue. These receptors were taken from a female donor with breast cancer. Some clones in this sample may be carry-over from other donors' samples. The CDR3 runs from the conserved cysteine through the conserved F or W. The D gene is left open where the match is weak.

CDR3 protein: CASSVGANSPLHF
J gene: TRBJ1-6
D gene: .
V gene: TRBV9

CDR3 protein: CASSLQAYSYEQYF
J gene: TRBJ2-7
D gene: .
V gene: TRBV5-1

CDR3 protein: CASSPDRAGGSTDTQYF
J gene: TRBJ2-3
D gene: TRBD2
V gene: TRBV3-1

CDR3 protein: CAISSDRGQGELFF
J gene: TRBJ2-2
D gene: TRBD1
V gene: TRBV10-3

CDR3 protein: CASSLVPGGPGVGHEQFF
J gene: TRBJ2-1
D gene: .
V gene: TRBV7-8

CDR3 protein: CASSFPTSGRAGSYNEQFF
J gene: TRBJ2-1
D gene: TRBD2
V gene: TRBV7-9

CDR3 protein: CASSLSGGQGPEKLFF
J gene: TRBJ1-4
D gene: TRBD1
V gene: TRBV5-1

CDR3 protein: CSATRREASNQPQHF
J gene: TRBJ1-5
D gene: .
V gene: TRBV20-1

CDR3 protein: CASAGTRSNQPQHF
J gene: TRBJ1-5
D gene: .
V gene: TRBV6-1

CDR3 protein: CASSFMGRETQYF
J gene: TRBJ2-5
D gene: .
V gene: TRBV12-3/TRBV12-4

CDR3 protein: CASSFSGQGGYEQYF
J gene: TRBJ2-7
D gene: TRBD1
V gene: TRBV7-8

CDR3 protein: CASSSRYTIYF
J gene: TRBJ1-3
D gene: .
V gene: TRBV6-1

CDR3 protein: CSADAGLVATQYF
J gene: TRBJ2-5
D gene: .
V gene: TRBV20-1

CDR3 protein: CASRAAGGPYEQYF
J gene: TRBJ2-7
D gene: TRBD2
V gene: TRBV5-4

CDR3 protein: CATVRDTQYF
J gene: TRBJ2-3
D gene: .
V gene: TRBV11-2

CDR3 protein: CASSLGQGMGQPQHF
J gene: TRBJ1-5
D gene: TRBD1
V gene: TRBV5-8

CDR3 protein: CASSLAETGGLTYYGYTF
J gene: TRBJ1-2
D gene: TRBD1
V gene: TRBV7-9

CDR3 protein: CATSRDSAGLAKNIQYF
J gene: TRBJ2-4
D gene: TRBD2
V gene: TRBV15